This T cell receptor (beta chain) was observed in a study of T-cell reconstitution after alpha-beta-depleted transplantation in children. In this sample, this clonotype turned up many times. The CDR3 is 14 residues long. V dropped 3 bases and J dropped 4; count of bases not matched to a gene: 3. CDR1 is LGHDT and CDR2 is YNNKEL in the germline V gene (reference sequence). For TCRbeta, the library was prepared with unique molecular identifiers. TCRdb analysed the PCR reads with MiXCR anew, one entry per CDR3 protein. The sample carries some 200,000 distinct CDR3 sequences, 9.7% recorded once. The chain links TRBV3-1 to TRBJ2-1; 7 bases map to TRBD1. The material sequenced was PBMCs from the stem cell graft donor, taken from the stem cell graft. The sequence was collected from a human donor who donated a stem cell graft to a child with SCID. This chain's CDR3 is CASSQATGYNEQFF. The CDR3 nucleotides read TGTGCCAGCAGCCAGGCGACAGGGTACAATGAGCAGTTCTTC.